One and the same sample provided the 18 T cell receptor beta chains below, sequenced in a study of cytomegalovirus exposure and HLA in healthy donors. The PCR was carried out with 60 Vbeta primers and 13 Jbeta primers. Only in-frame clones appear in the TCRdb table, and some are missing; sequencing was by immunoSEQ multiplex PCR. The data hold about 140,000 clones, with roughly two thirds observed a single time. Sequencing used PBMCs. The receptors shown here come from a woman aged 35 to 49 in good health and CMV-seronegative.

The chain joins TRBV7-2 to TRBJ2-1; 7 positions match TRBD1. The J segment lost 5 bases and the V segment lost 4 bases, leaving 8 bases of the junction unmatched. This CDR3 is 15 amino acids long. CDR1 SGHTA and CDR2 FQGNSA come from the germline V gene. Here the CDR3 DNA reads TGTGCCAGCAGCTCCTCGGGACAGAGAAACAATGAGCAGTTCTTC. This codes for CASSSSGQRNNEQFF. Together with reference TRBV7-2 and TRBJ2-1, the CDR3 gives the full variable domain: GAGVSQSPSNKVTEKGKDVELRCDPISGHTALYWYRQSLGQGLEFLIYFQGNSAPDKSGLPSDRFSAERTGGSVSTLTIQRTQQEDSAVYLCASSSSGQRNNEQFFGPGTRLTVL.

The chain couples TRBV7-2 to TRBJ2-5, with D tentatively TRBD1 (5 bases). V lost 11 bases, J lost 5 bases, and 24 bases lay in between. This CDR3 is built from 15 residues. Germline V gene lookup returns CDR1 SGHTA and CDR2 FQGNSA. CDR3 sequence (DNA): TGTGCCTCAAGTCAATGGGTTCAGGGCCTCGAGACCCAGTACTTC. This sequence encodes CASSQWVQGLETQYF.

The gene calls are TRBV28 and TRBJ2-7, with D perhaps matching TRBD1 (7 bases). The CDR3 length is 15 residues. The V gene's germline CDR1 is MDHEN and CDR2 SYDVKM. V lost 4 bases, J lost 2 bases, and 15 bases lay in between. The CDR3 sequence is CASSSRTGGAYEQYV. The CDR3 bases are TGTGCCAGCAGTTCGCGGACAGGAGGGGCCTACGAGCAGTACGTC.

The chain links TRBV5-5 to TRBJ2-3, with D unclear. Germline V gives CDR1 SGHKS, CDR2 YYEKEE (reference sequence). V was cut by 0 bases and J by 3 bases, with 8 bases left in between. The CDR3 totals 14 residues. CDR3 sequence reads: CASSLEQKTDTQYF. CDR3 sequence (DNA): TGTGCCAGCAGCTTGGAACAGAAGACAGATACGCAGTATTTT.

In DNA form, the CDR3 reads TGTGCCACCAGCAGAGATTTTGGCGGGGGCTACGAGCAGTACGTC. Its translation: CATSRDFGGGYEQYV. The V call is TRBV15, the J call TRBJ2-7; 7 nucleotides agree with TRBD2. J was trimmed by 3 bases and V by 0 bases; bases with no gene match: 5. There are 15 residues in the CDR3. Germline CDR1 LNHNV, CDR2 YYDKDF (reference sequence).

The chain joins TRBV15 to TRBJ2-5, with TRBD2 matching over 7 bases. Unmatched junction bases numbered 10, after V lost 4 bases and J lost 5 bases. Germline assignment: CDR1 LNHNV and CDR2 YYDKDF (reference sequence). There are 15 residues in the CDR3. CDR3 region: CATSTKRGFDETQYF. The CDR3 coding sequence is TGTGCCACCAGCACCAAGCGGGGTTTCGATGAGACCCAGTACTTC.

The chain couples TRBV5-1 to TRBJ1-4; D is perhaps TRBD1 (5 bases). With 1 base removed from V and 8 bases from J, the gap between germline ends came to 12 bases. CDR3 size: 14 residues. Germline CDR1 reads SGHRS; CDR2 reads YFSETQ. CDR3 sequence reads: CASSLQGLGEKLFF. The CDR3 DNA reads TGCGCCAGCAGCTTGCAGGGTTTAGGCGAAAAACTGTTTTTT. The full variable domain, in which reference TRBV5-1 and TRBJ1-4 provide the parts outside the CDR3, is KAGVTQTPRYLIKTRGQQVTLSCSPISGHRSVSWYQQTPGQGLQFLFEYFSETQRNKGNFPGRFSGRQFSNSRSEMNVSTLELGDSALYLCASSLQGLGEKLFFGSGTQLSVL.

This clone was detected a few times. This sequence joins TRBV15 and TRBJ2-3; 8 bases match TRBD1. This CDR3 is 15 amino acids long. The germline V gene has CDR1 LNHNV and CDR2 YYDKDF (reference sequence). The ends lost 1 base at V and 2 bases at J; junction bases unmatched: 2. DNA for the CDR3: TGTGCCACCAGCAGAGGGACAGGGCACACAGATACGCAGTATTTT. Translated, it gives CATSRGTGHTDTQYF.

This chain connects TRBV7-8 to TRBJ1-4; D remains ambiguous. There are 15 residues in the CDR3. Between the trimmed V and J ends, which lost 6 bases and 6 bases, there was a span of 17 bases. Germline V CDR1 and CDR2: SGHVS, FQNEAQ. CDR3 DNA: TGTGCCAGCAGATTTTTGGAGGGCTCAGATGAAAAACTGTTTTTT. Residues: CASRFLEGSDEKLFF.

This chain connects TRBV2 to TRBJ1-3; 8 positions agree with TRBD1. The length of the CDR3 is 13 residues. Germline CDR1 and CDR2: SNHLY and FYNNEI. Trimming cost V 6 bases and J 4 bases; bases outside gene matches: 2. The CDR3 DNA reads as TGTGCCAGCAGGGGGACAGGAGGAAACACCATATATTTT. It encodes CASRGTGGNTIYF.

The chain links TRBV4-2 to TRBJ2-1; TRBD2 matches 12 bases. Per germline, CDR1 LGHNA and CDR2 YNFKEQ. CDR3 size: 16 residues. V shed 3 bases and J 7 bases; nucleotides not matched to a gene: 7. In DNA form, the CDR3 reads TGTGCCAGCAGCCATCCTAGCGGGGGGGCGAGGAATGAGCAGTTCTTC. It codes for CASSHPSGGARNEQFF.

This clone has more than one count but fewer than ten. CDR3 DNA sequence: TGTGCCAGCAGTGCCGTGTCAACTAATGAAAAACTGTTTTTT. It encodes CASSAVSTNEKLFF. V and J are TRBV2 and TRBJ1-4, with D unresolved. Trimming took off 4 bases at V and 0 bases at J, with 6 bases between the two ends. This CDR3 is built from 14 residues. Germline V lookup: CDR1 SNHLY, CDR2 FYNNEI.

V gene TRBV14 combines with J gene TRBJ1-6; D remains unclear. There are 16 residues in the CDR3. The V gene's germline CDR1 is SGHDN and CDR2 FVKESK. V was clipped by 0 bases and J by 6 bases, with 12 bases between them. The DNA of the CDR3 is TGTGCCAGCAGCCAAGACCCCCCGTACTTTAATTCACCCCTCCACTTT. This encodes CASSQDPPYFNSPLHF.

V and J are TRBV10-3 and TRBJ2-1, with 10 bases identical to TRBD1. Germline V lookup: CDR1 ENHRY, CDR2 SYGVKD. V trimming: 4 bases; J trimming: 14 bases; junction bases outside the gene matches: 8. CDR3 size: 13 residues. CDR3 protein: CAISGGTGEVEFF. DNA of the CDR3: TGTGCCATCAGTGGGGGGACAGGGGAGGTCGAGTTCTTC.

V and J are TRBV11-2 and TRBJ1-2, with 10 nucleotides matching TRBD1. The trim removed 4 bases at V and 3 bases at J, leaving 2 bases unmatched. Germline V gives CDR1 SGHAT, CDR2 FQNNGV. The CDR3 covers 14 residues. The CDR3 coding sequence is TGTGCCAGCAGCTGGGACAGGGGCGACTATGGCTACACCTTC. Protein: CASSWDRGDYGYTF.

This chain joins TRBV5-6 and TRBJ1-2; D remains ambiguous. The CDR3 consists of 12 residues. Per the germline V gene, CDR1 is SGHDT and CDR2 is YYEEEE. V lost 1 base and J 6 bases, leaving 7 bases between the germline ends. CDR3 sequence (DNA): TGTGCCAGCAGCTTGAACCCAGATGGCTACACCTTC. The encoded protein is CASSLNPDGYTF.

This rearrangement joins TRBV18 to TRBJ2-5, with TRBD2 matching 13 bases. This CDR3 is built from 16 residues. V trimming: 3 bases; J trimming: 1 base; junction bases outside the gene matches: 2. Germline values: CDR1 KGHSH, CDR2 LQKENI. The CDR3 DNA is TGTGCCAGCTCACCGTGGACTAGCGGGGGCCAAGAGACCCAGTACTTC. It yields the protein CASSPWTSGGQETQYF.

V is TRBV6-6 and J is TRBJ1-1; D perhaps matches TRBD1 (5 bases). Germline V gene data show CDR1 as MNHNY and CDR2 as SVGAGI (reference sequence). The V and J ends lost 8 bases and 1 base respectively, with 17 bases between them. The CDR3 has 15 amino acids. The CDR3 loop reads CASVSWGRKNTEAFF. The CDR3 region has the DNA TGTGCCAGCGTAAGCTGGGGCAGAAAGAACACTGAAGCTTTCTTT.